This paragraph covers one T cell receptor beta chain sequence. Terminally differentiated effector memory CD45RA+ cells were excluded by CCR7 positive selection of CD45RO-negative cells. The CDR3 is made up of 13 amino acids. Trimming took 5 bases from V and 1 from J, leaving 10 bases between them. Germline CDR1 and CDR2: SGHNT and YYREEE (reference sequence). This sample is drawn from a study of shared clonotypes between healthy human individuals. Some clones are missing from TCRdb's copy, which holds only in-frame ones; the method was immunoSEQ multiplex PCR. The repertoire holds 550,000 to 750,000 clones, with roughly 95% as singletons.

The receptor was isolated from a young woman in good health. The rearrangement links TRBV5-4 to TRBJ2-7; D is unresolved. The sequencing input was naive CD8+ T cells sorted from blood. This CDR3 reads CASSYSGSYEQYF. The CDR3 nucleotides are TGTGCCAGCAGTTATTCTGGATCCTACGAGCAGTACTTC. Variable domain in full (rest from reference TRBV5-4 and TRBJ2-7): ETGVTQSPTHLIKTRGQQVTLRCSSQSGHNTVSWYQQALGQGPQFIFQYYREEENGRGNFPPRFSGLQFPNYSSELNVNALELDDSALYLCASSYSGSYEQYFGPGTRLTVT.